This TCR beta chain was recovered during a study of control samples from healthy donors and cancer patients. CDR1 is LNHDA, CDR2 SQIVND, per germline (reference sequence). The CDR3 consists of 17 residues. V dropped 10 bases and J dropped 4; count of bases not matched to a gene: 18. Method: immunoSEQ multiplex PCR; TCRdb's copy keeps in-frame clones and lacks some. The sample has some 95,000 clones; 70% to 90% are singletons. J is TRBJ1-5 and V is TRBV19; the match to TRBD1 covers 8 bases. Sequencing was performed on blood. This clonotype was sampled from a man aged 25 to 40 in good health. The CDR3 protein is CATHSNRGSYRNQPQHF. CDR3 bases: TGTGCCACTCACAGTAACAGGGGGTCTTACAGAAATCAGCCCCAGCATTTT.